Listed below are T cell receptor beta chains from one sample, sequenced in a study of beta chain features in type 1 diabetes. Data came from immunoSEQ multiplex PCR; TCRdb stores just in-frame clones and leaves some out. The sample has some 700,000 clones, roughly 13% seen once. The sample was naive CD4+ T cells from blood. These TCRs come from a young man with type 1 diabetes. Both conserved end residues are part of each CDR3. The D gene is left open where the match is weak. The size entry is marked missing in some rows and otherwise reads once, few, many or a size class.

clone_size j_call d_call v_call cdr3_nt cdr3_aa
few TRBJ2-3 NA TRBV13 TGTGCCAGCAGCCCACAAAAACAGGGGACTAGCACAGATACGCAGTATTTT CASSPQKQGTSTDTQYF
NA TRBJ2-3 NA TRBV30 TGTGCCTGGAGCCGGCAGGAACTCCCAGATACGCAGTATTTT CAWSRQELPDTQYF
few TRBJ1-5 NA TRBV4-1 TGCGCCAGCAGCCAAGAAAAAGTGGGTAGCAATCAGCCCCAGCATTTT CASSQEKVGSNQPQHF
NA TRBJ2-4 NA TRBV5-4 TGTGCCAGCAGGCTGGACGAAAACATTCAGTACTTC CASRLDENIQYF
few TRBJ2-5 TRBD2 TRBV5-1 TGCGCCAGCAGCTTCCTAGGGACTACGCAAGAGACCCAGTACTTC CASSFLGTTQETQYF
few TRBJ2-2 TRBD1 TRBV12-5 TGTGCTAGTGGCATAGGACAGGTGAACACCGGGGAGCTGTTTTTT CASGIGQVNTGELFF
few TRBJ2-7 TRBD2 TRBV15 TGTGCCACCAGCAGAGATCAAGCTAGCGGGACCGATCTCTACGAGCAGTACTTC CATSRDQASGTDLYEQYF
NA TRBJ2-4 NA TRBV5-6 TGTGCCAGCAGCTTTCAGGGGCACAGGAACATTCAGTACTTC CASSFQGHRNIQYF
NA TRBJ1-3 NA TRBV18 TGTGCCAGCTCACCAATGGGGGAAAGCTCTGGAAACACCATATATTTT CASSPMGESSGNTIYF
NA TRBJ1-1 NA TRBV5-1 TGCGCCAGCAGCACCCAGGGGACGGGCACTGAAGCTTTCTTT CASSTQGTGTEAFF
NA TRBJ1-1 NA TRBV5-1 TGCGCCAGCAGCGCACAGGAGGCATCCACTGAAGCTTTCTTT CASSAQEASTEAFF
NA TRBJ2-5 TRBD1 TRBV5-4 TGTGCCAGCAGCCCCGGACAGGGGCAAGAGACCCAGTACTTC CASSPGQGQETQYF
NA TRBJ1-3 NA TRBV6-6 TGTGCCAGCGTATTGGGCAGAGGAAACACCATATATTTT CASVLGRGNTIYF
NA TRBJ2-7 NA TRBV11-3 TGTGCCAGCAGCTTAGTGGGCGAGCAGTACTTC CASSLVGEQYF
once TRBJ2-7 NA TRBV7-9 TGTGCCAGCAAGGAACAGGGAAGTATTGCCAGCGAGCAGTACTTC CASKEQGSIASEQYF
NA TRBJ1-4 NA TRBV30 TGTGCCTGGAGTGCCTTGGGCGGGGCCTTTAATGAAAAACTGTTTTTT CAWSALGGAFNEKLFF
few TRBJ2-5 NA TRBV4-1 TGCGCCAGCAGCCCGGGACCTCCCCCCTTAAAAGAGACCCAGTACTTC CASSPGPPPLKETQYF
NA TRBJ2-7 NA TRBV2 TGTGCCAGCAGTTTGGTTTACGAGCAGTACTTC CASSLVYEQYF
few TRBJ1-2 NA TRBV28 TGTGCCAGCAGTTTAGTCTCCTATGGCTACACCTTC CASSLVSYGYTF
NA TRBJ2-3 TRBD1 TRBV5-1 TGCGCCAGCAGCTCGGGACAGGGTGGCACAGATACGCAGTATTTT CASSSGQGGTDTQYF
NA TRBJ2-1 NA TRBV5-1 TGCGCCAGCAGCTTGTTTCCTTCTCGGGGGGCGGGGAAGAATGAGCAGTTCTTC CASSLFPSRGAGKNEQFF
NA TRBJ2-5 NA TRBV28 TGTGCCAGCAGCGCACGCCCGGGCCTTCTCCAAGAGACCCAGTACTTC CASSARPGLLQETQYF
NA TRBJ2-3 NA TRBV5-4 TGTGCCAGCAGCTTGGAATGGGGTCGGGGCACAGATACGCAGTATTTT CASSLEWGRGTDTQYF
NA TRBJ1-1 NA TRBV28 TGTGCCAGCAGTCCCCGGACAGCTCTGAACACTGAAGCTTTCTTT CASSPRTALNTEAFF
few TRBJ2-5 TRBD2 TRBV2 TGTGCCAGTAACGGGGGGCAAGAGACCCAGTACTTC CASNGGQETQYF
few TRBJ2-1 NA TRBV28 TGTGCCAGCAGCTATCTCCCGCTTTACAATGAGCAGTTCTTC CASSYLPLYNEQFF
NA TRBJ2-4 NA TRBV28 TGTGCCAGCAGCTTCTCGGATCGACACATTCAGTACTTC CASSFSDRHIQYF
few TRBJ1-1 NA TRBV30 TGTGCCTGGAGTGCCGGACAAGTGACCACTGAAGCTTTCTTT CAWSAGQVTTEAFF
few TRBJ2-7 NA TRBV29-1 TGCAGCGGTTCCCTCGCGGGCTCGAGCTCCTACGAGCAGTACTTC CSGSLAGSSSYEQYF
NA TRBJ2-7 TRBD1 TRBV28 TGTGCCAGCAGCAAACAGGGGAAAAACTCCTACGAGCAGTACTTC CASSKQGKNSYEQYF
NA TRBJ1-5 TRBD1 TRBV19 TGTGCCAGTAGTCCAGGACAGGGGGCGATTCAGCCCCAGCATTTT CASSPGQGAIQPQHF
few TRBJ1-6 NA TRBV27 TGTGCCAGCAGTAGGGGAGGGTCACCCCTCCACTTT CASSRGGSPLHF
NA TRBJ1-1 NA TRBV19 TGTGCCAGTAGCCGGGCCGGGGACACTGAAGCTTTCTTT CASSRAGDTEAFF
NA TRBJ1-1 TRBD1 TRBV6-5 TGTGCCAGCAGTAACAGGGGCTCCCTGAACACTGAAGCTTTCTTT CASSNRGSLNTEAFF
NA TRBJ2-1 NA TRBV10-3 TGTGCCATCAGTGAGAGGGCAGGGGAATTTTCCTACAATGAGCAGTTCTTC CAISERAGEFSYNEQFF
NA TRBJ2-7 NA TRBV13 TGTGCCAGCAGCTTAACGGGACCTCAAACCTACGAGCAGTACTTC CASSLTGPQTYEQYF
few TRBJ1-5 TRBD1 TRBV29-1 TGCAGCGTTGGGACAGGGGGCGAACAGCCCCAGCATTTT CSVGTGGEQPQHF
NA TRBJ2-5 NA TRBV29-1 TGCAGCGTTGCCCCGGCTGAAGAGACCCAGTACTTC CSVAPAEETQYF
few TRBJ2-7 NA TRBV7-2 TGTGCCAGCAGCCTGGGACATTTGAACTACGAGCAGTACTTC CASSLGHLNYEQYF
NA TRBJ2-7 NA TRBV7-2 TGTGCCAGCAGCCCCCGACGGGACTCCTACGAGCAGTACTTC CASSPRRDSYEQYF
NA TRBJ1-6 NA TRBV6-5 TGTGCCAGCCGAGGGGTTTATAATTCACCCCTCCACTTT CASRGVYNSPLHF
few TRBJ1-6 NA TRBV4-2 TGTGCCAGCAGCCAAGATCAGGGAGGAAGCGGGACTTCATATTCACCCCTCCACTTT CASSQDQGGSGTSYSPLHF
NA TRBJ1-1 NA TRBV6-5 TGTGCCAGCAGTTACCTGACCAGGGACACTGAAGCTTTCTTT CASSYLTRDTEAFF